The 5 T cell receptor beta chains in this list originate from one sample, sequenced in a study of molecular identifiers for immune sequencing clone quantification. TCRdb reprocessed the PCR reads via MiXCR and lists one record per CDR3 protein. The sample yields a few hundred thousand distinct CDR3 sequences, roughly 24% seen once. Sequenced material: naive CD8+ T cells from blood, with Jurkat cell RNA spiked in. This sample's subset: FACS-sorted CD8+CD4-CCR7+CD45RA+ naive T cells. The source is a human donor in good health. Some libraries in this study had Jurkat cell RNA spiked in.

This clonotype was picked up many times. The chain joins TRBV6-2 or TRBV6-3 to TRBJ2-1; D call uncertain. The V gene lost 8 bases and the J gene lost 5 bases, with 13 bases spanning the gap. From germline, CDR1 is MNHEY and CDR2 SVGEGT. The CDR3 has 13 residues. DNA for the CDR3: TGTGCCAGCGTCCCCGGACCACACAATGAGCAGTTCTTC. Its protein is CASVPGPHNEQFF.

Here the CDR3 reads CASSFWGLDMSGELFF. CDR3 DNA: TGTGCCAGCAGTTTTTGGGGACTAGATATGTCCGGGGAGCTGTTTTTT. The rearrangement uses TRBV6-5 and TRBJ2-2; TRBD2 agrees at 8 bases. Germline CDR1 and CDR2: MNHEY and SVGAGI. The V gene end was trimmed by 4 bases and the J gene end by 6 bases; junction bases not matched to a gene: 10. There are 16 residues in the CDR3.

This clonotype was counted a few times. This rearrangement joins TRBV2 to TRBJ2-1, with D possibly matching TRBD1 (6 bases). V lost 8 bases and J 4 bases, leaving 21 bases between the germline ends. This CDR3 region has 16 residues. Looked up from germline, CDR1 is SNHLY and CDR2 is FYNNEI. The CDR3 sequence: CASGSDGQRLYNEQFF. CDR3 DNA sequence: TGTGCCAGCGGCTCGGACGGACAGAGGTTATACAATGAGCAGTTCTTC. The full variable domain, rest sourced from reference TRBV2 and TRBJ2-1, is EPEVTQTPSHQVTQMGQEVILRCVPISNHLYFYWYRQILGQKVEFLVSFYNNEISEKSEIFDDQFSVERPDGSNFTLKIRSTKLEDSAMYFCASGSDGQRLYNEQFFGPGTRLTVL.

This clonotype was seen only a few times. The genes are TRBV13 and TRBJ2-7, with 8 bases aligning to TRBD2. The CDR3 length is 15 residues. Germline loops: CDR1 PRHDT, CDR2 FYEKMQ (reference sequence). The ends lost 4 bases at V and 5 bases at J; junction bases unmatched: 10. The CDR3 here is CASSSGGGGRNEQYF. For the CDR3, the DNA is TGTGCCAGCAGCTCAGGCGGGGGCGGGAGGAACGAGCAGTACTTC.

This clonotype was picked up many times. The rearrangement links TRBV19 to TRBJ2-5; 7 bases line up with TRBD1. The CDR3 runs 12 residues. CDR1 and CDR2 (germline): LNHDA, SQIVND (reference sequence). V shed 9 bases, J shed 1 base, and the junction held 2 bases outside the gene matches. In DNA form, the CDR3 reads TGTGCCAGGGGACAGTTCCAAGAGACCCAGTACTTC. As protein: CARGQFQETQYF. Using reference TRBV19 and TRBJ2-5 for the parts outside the CDR3, the full variable domain is DGGITQSPKYLFRKEGQNVTLSCEQNLNHDAMYWYRQDPGQGLRLIYYSQIVNDFQKGDIAEGYSVSREKKESFPLTVTSAQKNPTAFYLCARGQFQETQYFGPGTRLLVL.